The present T cell receptor beta chain was sequenced within a study of Ad26.COV2.S vaccination and SARS-CoV-2 variants. Study summary: The study gave Ad26.COV2.S intramuscularly, once or twice 56 days apart.

The CDR3 spans 13 residues. Germline V lookup: CDR1 MNHEY, CDR2 SMNVEV (reference sequence). V shed 6 bases and J shed 4 bases, with 7 bases lying between them. Regarding treatment: 15 to 20 received Ad26.COV2.S at low or high dose, single or two shots; a few received placebo; per-sample allocation not given. Sampling was performed 63 days after the first vaccine or placebo injection. This clone was counted a single time. Profiling relied on immunoSEQ multiplex PCR, and the TCRdb table lists in-frame clones only, not all of them. This sample has around 300,000 clones, with roughly 90% found just once.

Sequences were derived from peripheral blood, sampled in a trial of Ad26.COV2.S vaccine versus placebo. V and J are TRBV27 and TRBJ2-6, with no clear D. The clonotype comes from a person aged 18-60 years who received the Ad26.COV2.S COVID-19 vaccine or a placebo. CDR3 in amino acids: CASSPQGANVLTF. CDR3 in DNA: TGTGCCAGCAGCCCCCAAGGGGCCAACGTCCTGACTTTC.